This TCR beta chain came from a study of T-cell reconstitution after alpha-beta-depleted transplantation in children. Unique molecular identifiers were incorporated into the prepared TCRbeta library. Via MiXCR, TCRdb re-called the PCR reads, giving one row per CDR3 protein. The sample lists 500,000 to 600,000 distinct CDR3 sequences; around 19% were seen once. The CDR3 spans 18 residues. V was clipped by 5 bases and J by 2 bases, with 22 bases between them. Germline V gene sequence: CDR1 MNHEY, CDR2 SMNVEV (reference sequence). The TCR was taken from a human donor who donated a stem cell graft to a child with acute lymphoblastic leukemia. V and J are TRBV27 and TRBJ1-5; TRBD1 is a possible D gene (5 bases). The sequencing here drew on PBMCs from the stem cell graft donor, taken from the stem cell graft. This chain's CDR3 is CASSATLAATEGNQPQHF. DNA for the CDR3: TGTGCCAGCAGTGCAACGTTGGCGGCGACAGAGGGCAATCAGCCCCAGCATTTT.